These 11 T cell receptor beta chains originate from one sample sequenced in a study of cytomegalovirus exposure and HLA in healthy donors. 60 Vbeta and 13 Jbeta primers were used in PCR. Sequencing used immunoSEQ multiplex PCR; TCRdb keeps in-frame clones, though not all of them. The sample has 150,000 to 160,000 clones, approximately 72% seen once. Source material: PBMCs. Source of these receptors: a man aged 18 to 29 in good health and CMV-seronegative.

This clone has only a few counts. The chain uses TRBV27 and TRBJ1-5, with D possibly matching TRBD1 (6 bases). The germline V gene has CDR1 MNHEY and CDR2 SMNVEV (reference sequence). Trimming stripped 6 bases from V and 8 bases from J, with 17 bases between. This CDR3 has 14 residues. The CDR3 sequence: CASRTGLGFEPQHF. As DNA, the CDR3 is TGTGCCAGCAGGACAGGCCTTGGGTTTGAGCCCCAGCATTTT.

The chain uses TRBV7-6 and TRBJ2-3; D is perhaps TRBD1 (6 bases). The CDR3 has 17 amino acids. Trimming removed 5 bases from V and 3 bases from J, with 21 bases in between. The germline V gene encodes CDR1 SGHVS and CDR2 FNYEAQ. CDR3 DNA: TGTGCCAGCAGCCCCTACCTCATTGGGCAGGGGACAGATACGCAGTATTTT. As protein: CASSPYLIGQGTDTQYF.

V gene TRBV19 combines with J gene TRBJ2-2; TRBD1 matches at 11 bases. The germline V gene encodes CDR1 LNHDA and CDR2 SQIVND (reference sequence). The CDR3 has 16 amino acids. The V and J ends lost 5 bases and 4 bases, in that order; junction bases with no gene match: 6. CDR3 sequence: CASSPPGTGGTGELFF. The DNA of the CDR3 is TGTGCCAGTAGTCCACCCGGGACAGGGGGCACCGGGGAGCTGTTTTTT.

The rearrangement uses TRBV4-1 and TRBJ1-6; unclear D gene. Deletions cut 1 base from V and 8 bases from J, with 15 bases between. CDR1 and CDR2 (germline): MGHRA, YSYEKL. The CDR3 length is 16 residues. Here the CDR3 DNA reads TGCGCCAGCAGCCAAGTTCGCGGATCTGTCTATTCACCCCTCCACTTT. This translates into CASSQVRGSVYSPLHF.

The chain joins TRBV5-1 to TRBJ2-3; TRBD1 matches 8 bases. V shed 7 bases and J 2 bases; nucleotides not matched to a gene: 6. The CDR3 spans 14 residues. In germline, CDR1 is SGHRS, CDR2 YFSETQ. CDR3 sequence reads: CASQMTGVTDTQYF. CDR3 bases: TGCGCCAGCCAAATGACAGGGGTCACAGATACGCAGTATTTT.

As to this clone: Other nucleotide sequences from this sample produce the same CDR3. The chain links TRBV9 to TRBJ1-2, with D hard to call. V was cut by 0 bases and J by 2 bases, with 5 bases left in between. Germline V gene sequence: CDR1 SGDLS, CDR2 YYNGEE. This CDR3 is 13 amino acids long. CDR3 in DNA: TGTGCCAGCAGCGTAGAACAAAACTATGGCTACACCTTC. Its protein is CASSVEQNYGYTF.

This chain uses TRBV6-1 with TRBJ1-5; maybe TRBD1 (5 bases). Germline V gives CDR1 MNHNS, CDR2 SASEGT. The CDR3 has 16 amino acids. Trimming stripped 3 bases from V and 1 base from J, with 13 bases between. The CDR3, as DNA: TGTGCCAGCAGTGAGGTAAGGGGTAGCAGCAATCAGCCCCAGCATTTT. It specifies CASSEVRGSSNQPQHF.

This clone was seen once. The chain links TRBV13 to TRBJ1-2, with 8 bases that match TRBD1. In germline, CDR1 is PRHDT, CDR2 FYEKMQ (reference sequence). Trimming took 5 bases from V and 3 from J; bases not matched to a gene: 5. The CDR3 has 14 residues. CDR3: CASSRTTGDYGYTF. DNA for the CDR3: TGTGCCAGCAGCCGCACGACAGGGGACTATGGCTACACCTTC.

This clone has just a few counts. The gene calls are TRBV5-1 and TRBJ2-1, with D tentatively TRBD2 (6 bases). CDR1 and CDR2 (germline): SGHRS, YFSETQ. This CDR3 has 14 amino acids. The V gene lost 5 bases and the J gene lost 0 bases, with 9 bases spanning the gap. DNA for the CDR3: TGCGCCAGCAGGCTAGCGACCTCCTACAATGAGCAGTTCTTC. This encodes CASRLATSYNEQFF.

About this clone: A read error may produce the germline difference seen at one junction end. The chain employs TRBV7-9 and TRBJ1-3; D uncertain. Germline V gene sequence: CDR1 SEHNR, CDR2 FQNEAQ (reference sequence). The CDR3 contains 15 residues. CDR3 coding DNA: TGTTCCAGCAGCTTAGCGCCCAGCTCTGGAAACACCATATATTTT. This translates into CSSSLAPSSGNTIYF.

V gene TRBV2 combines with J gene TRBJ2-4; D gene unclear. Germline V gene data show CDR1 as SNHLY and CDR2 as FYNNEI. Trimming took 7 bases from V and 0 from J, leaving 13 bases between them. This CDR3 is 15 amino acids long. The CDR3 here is CASKIDPGAKNIQYF. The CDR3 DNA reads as TGTGCCAGCAAGATCGATCCAGGAGCCAAAAACATTCAGTACTTC.